The 20 T cell receptor beta chains below all came from one sample that was sequenced in a study of blood T cell repertoires in COVID-19 (dated by TCRdb to 2018 to 2020). The library was made by the immunoSEQ multiplex PCR assay. Sourced from immuneACCESS, this table was stored by TCRdb with only in-frame sequences that have V and J called. A share of the clones is absent; for the studies checked, an unresolved V gene accounts for under half, and the remainder has no known explanation. The sample includes about 89,000 clones, with 80% to 90% observed a single time. The top ten clonotypes cover roughly 1.2% of the sample. Sequenced input: peripheral blood. Receptors were obtained from a man older than 75 with active or convalescent COVID-19.

This CDR3 is CASSLVLDRGGSRGSGYTF. The CDR3 DNA is TGCGCCAGCAGCTTGGTACTAGACAGGGGAGGTTCCCGAGGAAGTGGCTACACCTTC. The gene calls are TRBV5-1 and TRBJ1-2, with 8 bases identical to TRBD1. Germline V gene data show CDR1 as SGHRS and CDR2 as YFSETQ. This CDR3 contains 19 residues. Germline trimming cut 0 bases from V and 7 bases from J; bases unmatched to any gene: 20.

This clone was observed a few times. This chain connects TRBV2 to TRBJ1-6; D gene ambiguous. The CDR3 covers 14 residues. Germline V gene data show CDR1 as SNHLY and CDR2 as FYNNEI. V lost 7 bases to trimming and J lost 0 bases, with 7 bases between them. The CDR3 DNA is TGTGCCAGCACGAGTCGCTCCTATAATTCACCCCTCCACTTT. Translated, it gives CASTSRSYNSPLHF. Using reference TRBV2 and TRBJ1-6 for the parts outside the CDR3, the full variable domain is EPEVTQTPSHQVTQMGQEVILRCVPISNHLYFYWYRQILGQKVEFLVSFYNNEISEKSEIFDDQFSVERPDGSNFTLKIRSTKLEDSAMYFCASTSRSYNSPLHFGNGTRLTVT.

The rearrangement uses TRBV5-8 and TRBJ2-1; 12 bases agree with TRBD2. CDR1 and CDR2 from the germline V gene are SGHTS and YDEGEE. J was trimmed by 0 bases and V by 3 bases; bases with no gene match: 4. The CDR3 runs to 17 residues. CDR3 region: CASSSGTSGLSYNEQFF. As DNA, the CDR3 is TGTGCCAGCAGCTCAGGGACTAGCGGGCTCTCCTACAATGAGCAGTTCTTC.

V usage is TRBV7-9 and J usage is TRBJ2-2, with a tentative D call TRBD1 (5 bases). The CDR3 covers 15 residues. V was shortened by 3 bases and J by 0 bases, with 8 bases between the two germline ends. CDR1 and CDR2 from the germline V gene are SEHNR and FQNEAQ (reference sequence). The CDR3 sequence: CASSFDSPNTGELFF. The CDR3 bases are TGTGCCAGCAGCTTTGACAGTCCGAACACCGGGGAGCTGTTTTTT. Looking up the rest from reference TRBV7-9 and TRBJ2-2 gives the full variable domain: DTGVSQNPRHKITKRGQNVTFRCDPISEHNRLYWYRQTLGQGPEFLTYFQNEAQLEKSRLLSDRFSAERPKGSFSTLEIQRTEQGDSAMYLCASSFDSPNTGELFFGEGSRLTVL.

The rearrangement joins TRBV3-1 (or the pseudogene TRBV3-2) to TRBJ2-7, with D unresolved. Germline V gene sequence: CDR1 LGHDT, CDR2 YNNKEL (reference sequence). Between the trimmed V and J ends, which lost 4 bases and 3 bases, there was a span of 4 bases. The CDR3 length is 11 residues. The CDR3 nucleotides are TGTGCCAGCAGCCTAAACTACGAGCAGTACTTC. It is translated as CASSLNYEQYF.

This chain uses TRBV3-1 (or the pseudogene TRBV3-2) with TRBJ1-1; a weak D match, TRBD1 (6 bases). V was pared by 1 base and J by 14 bases, with 11 bases between. This CDR3 has 11 residues. The germline gives CDR1 LGHDT, CDR2 YNNKEL (reference sequence). The CDR3 DNA sequence: TGTGCCAGCAGCCAAGCCGGGACATCCTTCTTT. It translates to CASSQAGTSFF.

This clone has a handful of counts. The rearrangement joins TRBV4-2 to TRBJ2-5, with a weak D call TRBD2 (6 bases). This CDR3 has 14 amino acids. V shed 0 bases and J shed 5 bases, with 10 bases lying between them. Germline loops: CDR1 LGHNA, CDR2 YNFKEQ. In DNA, the CDR3 is TGTGCCAGCAGCCAAGAAACTAGCTGGGAGACCCAGTACTTC. Translation: CASSQETSWETQYF.

This rearrangement joins TRBV4-2 to TRBJ2-7; the D gene is possibly TRBD2 (7 bases). The V end lost 0 bases, the J end lost 4 bases, and 16 bases lay between the germline ends. The CDR3 has 16 amino acids. In germline, CDR1 is LGHNA, CDR2 YNFKEQ. The CDR3 DNA follows: TGTGCCAGCAGCCAAGAGGGGGCGGGAGTGGTTTACGAGCAGTACTTC. Its protein is CASSQEGAGVVYEQYF.

The chain has TRBV5-1 and TRBJ1-1; D may be TRBD1 (5 bases). The CDR3 consists of 14 residues. The germline gives CDR1 SGHRS, CDR2 YFSETQ. The V end was cut by 3 bases, the J end by 1 base, with 10 bases between. The CDR3: CASSWGVENTEAFF. The DNA for the CDR3 is TGCGCCAGCAGCTGGGGGGTCGAGAACACTGAAGCTTTCTTT.

The CDR3 is CASSQDTGNTIYF. CDR3 in DNA: TGTGCCAGCAGCCAAGACACAGGAAACACCATATATTTT. The chain links TRBV4-2 to TRBJ1-3, with D unresolved. The CDR3 runs to 13 residues. Germline V CDR1 and CDR2: LGHNA, YNFKEQ. Trimming shortened V by 0 bases and J by 4 bases, and 4 bases separated the two germline ends.

The chain uses TRBV5-6 and TRBJ1-6; 8 bases fit TRBD1. This CDR3 region has 16 residues. The J segment lost 7 bases and the V segment lost 4 bases, leaving 10 bases of the junction unmatched. The V gene's germline CDR1 is SGHDT and CDR2 YYEEEE. CDR3 DNA: TGTGCCAGCAGCAACCCGACAGGGGTAGAGAATTCACCCCTCCACTTT. Translating gives CASSNPTGVENSPLHF.

The rearrangement joins TRBV11-2 to TRBJ2-3, with D tentatively TRBD2 (6 bases). The CDR3 spans 16 residues. V lost 1 base and J 2 bases, leaving 13 bases between the germline ends. Germline V gene lookup returns CDR1 SGHAT and CDR2 FQNNGV. CDR3 region: CASSLVGGTDTDTQYF. The CDR3 nucleotides are TGTGCCAGCAGCTTAGTAGGAGGGACTGACACAGATACGCAGTATTTT.

The V call is TRBV18, the J call TRBJ2-3; 9 bases are a match to TRBD2. J was trimmed by 3 bases and V by 0 bases; bases with no gene match: 4. Germline CDR1 and CDR2: KGHSH and LQKENI. CDR3 size: 16 residues. CDR3 region: CASSPPGAGGTDTQYF. CDR3 in DNA: TGTGCCAGCTCACCACCCGGCGCGGGAGGGACAGATACGCAGTATTTT.

CDR3 coding DNA: TGTGCCAGCAGCGTAGCGTCTAGCCACCCCCGTGAGCAGTTCTTC. Its translation is CASSVASSHPREQFF. This chain joins TRBV9 and TRBJ2-1; maybe TRBD2 (5 bases). Trimming removed 0 bases at V and 9 bases at J, with 16 bases between. The germline V gene has CDR1 SGDLS and CDR2 YYNGEE. There are 15 residues in the CDR3.

V is TRBV5-6 and J is TRBJ2-2; D is unclear. CDR1 is SGHDT, CDR2 YYEEEE, per germline. This CDR3 contains 14 residues. V dropped 3 bases and J dropped 4 bases, with 10 bases sitting between them. The CDR3 coding sequence is TGTGCCAGCAGCTGGGCGACCATCACCGGGGAGCTGTTTTTT. Protein product: CASSWATITGELFF.

This clone was observed once. CDR3 loop: CASSEVGAGTEAFF. The CDR3 region has the DNA TGTGCCAGCAGTGAAGTGGGGGCAGGCACTGAAGCTTTCTTT. J is TRBJ1-1 and V is TRBV6-1, with a weak D call TRBD1 (6 bases). Looked up from germline, CDR1 is MNHNS and CDR2 is SASEGT. This CDR3 has 14 residues. Between the trimmed V and J ends, which lost 1 base and 4 bases, there was a span of 10 bases.

The CDR3 region is CASSEELGPYNEQFF. In DNA, the CDR3 is TGTGCCAGCAGTGAGGAATTGGGCCCCTACAATGAGCAGTTCTTC. The rearrangement links TRBV2 to TRBJ2-1; D unresolved. The CDR3 totals 15 residues. Germline CDR1 is SNHLY and CDR2 is FYNNEI. V dropped 3 bases and J dropped 2 bases, with 11 bases sitting between them.

This chain uses TRBV19 with TRBJ1-6; no clear D. V was trimmed by 4 bases and J by 8 bases, leaving 12 bases between them. This CDR3 has 14 amino acids. Germline values: CDR1 LNHDA, CDR2 SQIVND (reference sequence). The CDR3 loop is CASSTLAVYSPLHF. CDR3 nucleotides: TGTGCCAGTAGTACCCTGGCGGTCTATTCACCCCTCCACTTT.

The V and J genes are TRBV19 and TRBJ2-5; D possibly corresponds to TRBD2 (5 bases). Trimming shortened V by 1 base and J by 2 bases, and 5 bases separated the two germline ends. CDR1 LNHDA and CDR2 SQIVND come from the germline V gene (reference sequence). The CDR3 totals 13 residues. CDR3 sequence (DNA): TGTGCCAGTAGTATAGCGGGACAAGAGACCCAGTACTTC. Translation: CASSIAGQETQYF.

The chain carries TRBV2 and TRBJ1-1, with D hard to call. V was shortened by 8 bases and J by 1 base, with 11 bases between the two germline ends. The germline V gene has CDR1 SNHLY and CDR2 FYNNEI. This CDR3 region has 13 residues. CDR3: CASEGSSNTEAFF. CDR3 bases: TGTGCCAGCGAGGGCAGCTCGAACACTGAAGCTTTCTTT.